This T cell receptor beta chain was retrieved from a study of cytomegalovirus exposure and HLA in healthy donors. V was pared by 5 bases and J by 2 bases, with 13 bases between. Germline loops: CDR1 SEHNR, CDR2 FQNEAQ (reference sequence). This CDR3 has 14 residues. The PCR contained 60 Vbeta and 13 Jbeta primers. Data came from immunoSEQ multiplex PCR; TCRdb stores just in-frame clones and leaves some out. The sample records about 40,000 clones, 82% being singletons. This clonotype was sampled from a woman between 18 and 29 years old in good health and CMV-seropositive. The chain carries TRBV7-9 and TRBJ2-7; D remains ambiguous. Sequenced material: PBMCs. Here the CDR3 DNA reads TGTGCCAGCAGCCCCCTGGGCCAGCCCTACGAGCAGTACTTC. Translation gives CASSPLGQPYEQYF.